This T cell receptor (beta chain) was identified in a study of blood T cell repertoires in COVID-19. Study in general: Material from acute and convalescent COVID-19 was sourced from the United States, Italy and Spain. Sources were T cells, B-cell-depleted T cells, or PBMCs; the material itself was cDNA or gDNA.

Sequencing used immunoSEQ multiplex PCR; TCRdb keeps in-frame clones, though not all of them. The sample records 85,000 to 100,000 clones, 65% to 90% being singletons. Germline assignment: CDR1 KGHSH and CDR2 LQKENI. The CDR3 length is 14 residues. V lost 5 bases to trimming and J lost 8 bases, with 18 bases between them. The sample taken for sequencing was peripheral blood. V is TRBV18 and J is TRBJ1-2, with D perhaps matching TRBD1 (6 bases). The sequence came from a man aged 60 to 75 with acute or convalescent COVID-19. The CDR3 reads CASSGGGLNEGYTF. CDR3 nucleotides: TGTGCCAGCTCAGGTGGGGGCCTAAATGAGGGCTACACCTTC.